What follows describes a single T cell receptor (beta chain). Its antigen is not identified. Random-hexamer reverse transcription was applied to roughly 0.5 to 1 ug RNA. With immunoSEQ multiplex PCR, TCR beta CDR3 was amplified across 54 Vbeta and 13 Jbeta. TCRdb used MiXCR to reprocess the immunoSEQ multiplex PCR reads, holding one entry per CDR3 protein. The repertoire holds approximately 100,000 distinct CDR3 sequences, with around 92% as singletons. The sample is drawn from a study of CD8 T cells in Susac syndrome. Study findings and constraints: The study's TCR sequencing and HLA analysis drew on a certain number of individuals. That number was acknowledged as relatively small.

Germline CDR1 and CDR2: MNHNY and SVGAGI (reference sequence). V dropped 6 bases and J dropped 3 bases, with 11 bases sitting between them. The length of the CDR3 is 13 residues. This TCR derives from a human donor in good health. The chain combines TRBV6-6 with TRBJ2-5, with D unresolved. What was sequenced was CD8+ T cells from PBMCs. The CDR3 region has the DNA TGTGCCAGCAGCCGACCGACGAAAGAGACCCAGTACTTC. It encodes CASSRPTKETQYF.